The T cell receptor (beta chain) described here comes from a study of CD8 T cells in ankylosing spondylitis. TCRdb redid the calling of the 5' RACE reads with MiXCR, one entry per CDR3 protein. The table has around 250,000 distinct CDR3 sequences, roughly 32% seen once. Germline CDR1 and CDR2: DFQATT and SNEGSKA (reference sequence). J gave up 4 bases and V 6 bases, and 11 bases lay outside the gene matches. The CDR3 length is 14 residues. This clonotype was counted many times. Its specificity is unknown. Whole-study results and caveats: Reportedly, significant enrichment of disease-linked clones occurred in matched ankylosing spondylitis synovial fluid.

The chain is built from TRBV20-1 and TRBJ1-2, with TRBD1 identical over 7 bases. Sequences were obtained from blood, either unsorted or a sorted T cell fraction (not recorded which). This TCR derives from a male donor with ankylosing spondylitis or in good health (not recorded which). In nucleotides, the CDR3 is TGCAGTGCCCTGACAGGGTTCGAGAGCTATGGCTACACCTTC. This codes for CSALTGFESYGYTF.